Below, 32 T cell receptor beta chains from the same sample are listed, as sequenced in a study of CD8 T cells in Susac syndrome. RNA was extracted with the RNeasy kit, and a quantity of roughly 0.45 to 1 ug was reverse transcribed using random hexamers. TCRdb independently ran MiXCR on the immunoSEQ multiplex PCR reads; one entry per CDR3 protein. The data hold about 300,000 distinct CDR3 sequences, with approximately 85% observed a single time. The sequencing sample was made of CD8+ T cells from PBMCs. The receptors originated from a human donor with multiple sclerosis.

The V call is TRBV27, the J call TRBJ2-6; D is possibly TRBD2 (6 bases). Germline CDR1 and CDR2: MNHEY and SMNVEV (reference sequence). The CDR3 is 15 amino acids. Trimming took 8 bases from V and 2 from J, leaving 13 bases between them. CDR3 sequence reads: CASAPWEAGANVLTF. As DNA, the CDR3 is TGTGCCAGCGCCCCTTGGGAGGCTGGGGCCAACGTCCTGACTTTC. Full variable domain (missing parts from reference TRBV27 and TRBJ2-6): EAQVTQNPRYLITVTGKKLTVTCSQNMNHEYMSWYRQDPGLGLRQIYYSMNVEVTDKGDVPEGYKVSRKEKRNFPLILESPSPNQTSLYFCASAPWEAGANVLTFGAGSRLTVL.

V usage is TRBV7-9 and J usage is TRBJ2-7; D call uncertain. V lost 5 bases, J lost 4 bases, and 15 bases lay in between. Germline V lookup: CDR1 SEHNR, CDR2 FQNEAQ (reference sequence). This CDR3 has 14 residues. Here the CDR3 reads CASSPQSQEYEQYF. The CDR3 nucleotides read TGTGCCAGCAGCCCACAATCCCAGGAGTACGAGCAGTACTTC.

This chain uses TRBV12-3 or TRBV12-4 with TRBJ1-1; no definite D call. The CDR3 is made up of 16 amino acids. V was cut by 10 bases and J by 1 base, with 22 bases left in between. This CDR3 reads CATMTLTGYRNTEAFF. CDR3 sequence (DNA): TGTGCCACCATGACTCTAACGGGCTATAGGAACACTGAAGCTTTCTTT.

The chain employs TRBV12-3 or TRBV12-4 and TRBJ1-1; a possible D gene is TRBD1 (5 bases). The CDR3 spans 14 residues. V was trimmed by 4 bases and J by 0 bases, leaving 9 bases between them. CDR3 coding DNA: TGTGCCAGCAGTTCGGCCAGGGTGAACACTGAAGCTTTCTTT. Encoded protein: CASSSARVNTEAFF.

The chain combines TRBV18 with TRBJ1-1; a possible D gene is TRBD1 (6 bases). Between the trimmed V and J ends, which lost 0 bases and 1 base, there was a span of 9 bases. The CDR3 extends over 15 amino acids. CDR1 KGHSH and CDR2 LQKENI come from the germline V gene. The CDR3 sequence: CASSPPGGSNTEAFF. Written as DNA, the CDR3 is TGTGCCAGCTCACCACCGGGGGGCTCGAACACTGAAGCTTTCTTT.

V is TRBV5-4 and J is TRBJ2-7; a possible D gene is TRBD2 (6 bases). The CDR3 is 15 amino acids. Looked up from germline, CDR1 is SGHNT and CDR2 is YYREEE (reference sequence). The V end was cut by 6 bases, the J end by 0 bases, with 16 bases between. The CDR3 reads CASTPGVPPSYEQYF. In nucleotides, the CDR3 is TGTGCCAGCACTCCGGGAGTCCCTCCCTCCTACGAGCAGTACTTC.

The CDR3 reads CASRGGFYEQYF. In nucleotides, the CDR3 is TGTGCCAGCAGGGGGGGTTTTTACGAGCAGTACTTC. This chain joins TRBV7-9 and TRBJ2-7; D perhaps matches TRBD2 (6 bases). The V and J ends lost 6 bases and 4 bases respectively, with 10 bases between them. The CDR3 runs 12 residues. CDR1 and CDR2 from the germline V gene are SEHNR and FQNEAQ (reference sequence).

The J gene is TRBJ2-7, the V gene TRBV28, with 10 bases matching TRBD1. Germline V gene lookup returns CDR1 MDHEN and CDR2 SYDVKM. The CDR3 is 17 residues long. V trimming: 7 bases; J trimming: 2 bases; junction bases outside the gene matches: 14. Written as DNA, the CDR3 is TGTGCCAGCACCAAAAGGGCCCCCGGGACAGGGGCCTACGAGCAGTACTTC. Translated, it gives CASTKRAPGTGAYEQYF.

This sequence joins TRBV5-1 and TRBJ1-2; tentative D call: TRBD1 (6 bases). This CDR3 region has 15 residues. V was trimmed by 0 bases and J by 2 bases, leaving 11 bases between them. The germline V gene encodes CDR1 SGHRS and CDR2 YFSETQ. Here the CDR3 reads CASSLDQGLNYGYTF. CDR3 bases: TGCGCCAGCAGCTTGGATCAGGGGCTCAACTATGGCTACACCTTC.

The rearrangement joins TRBV4-2 to TRBJ2-5, with 10 bases that match TRBD2. Germline trimming cut 3 bases from V and 5 bases from J; bases unmatched to any gene: 15. Germline assignment: CDR1 LGHNA and CDR2 YNFKEQ. The CDR3 is 18 residues long. The CDR3 sequence is CASSQGVRAGGPWETQYF. The CDR3 DNA sequence: TGTGCCAGCAGCCAGGGTGTACGAGCGGGAGGGCCATGGGAGACCCAGTACTTC.

The CDR3 nucleotides read TGCGCCAGCAGCCAAGGACTAATCGAGAGCAATCAGCCCCAGCATTTT. Translation gives CASSQGLIESNQPQHF. This sequence joins TRBV4-3 and TRBJ1-5; D remains ambiguous. The germline V gene has CDR1 LGHNA and CDR2 YSLEER. The CDR3 spans 16 residues. Between the trimmed V and J ends, which lost 1 base and 1 base, there was a span of 11 bases.

The chain carries TRBV10-3 and TRBJ1-4; D gene unclear. This CDR3 contains 13 residues. V gave up 5 bases and J gave up 0 bases, with 4 bases separating them. The V gene's germline CDR1 is ENHRY and CDR2 SYGVKD. CDR3 nucleotide sequence: TGTGCCATCAGTACCGCAACTAATGAAAAACTGTTTTTT. Its translation: CAISTATNEKLFF.

V gene TRBV9 combines with J gene TRBJ2-7; a possible D gene is TRBD1 (6 bases). The CDR3 is 13 amino acids. The germline V gene has CDR1 SGDLS and CDR2 YYNGEE. Deletions cut 3 bases from V and 6 bases from J, with 13 bases between. Written as DNA, the CDR3 is TGTGCCAGCAGCGCAATCCAACAGGGCGAGCAGTACTTC. Amino acid sequence: CASSAIQQGEQYF.

This chain links TRBV6-2 or TRBV6-3 with TRBJ2-1; 7 nucleotides align to TRBD1. The germline CDR1 and CDR2 sequences are MNHEY and SVGEGT. The V gene end was trimmed by 2 bases and the J gene end by 5 bases; junction bases not matched to a gene: 9. The CDR3 consists of 16 residues. CDR3 amino acids: CASSYPEGAEDNEQFF. CDR3 sequence (DNA): TGTGCCAGCAGTTACCCAGAGGGGGCCGAGGACAATGAGCAGTTCTTC.

CDR3 loop: CASSYVGVAGGGYNEQFF. The CDR3 region has the DNA TGTGCCAGCAGTTACGTCGGGGTAGCGGGAGGGGGATACAATGAGCAGTTCTTC. V gene TRBV6-2 or TRBV6-3 combines with J gene TRBJ2-1, with TRBD2 matching over 11 bases. Germline V gene lookup returns CDR1 MNHEY and CDR2 SVGEGT. V lost 2 bases to trimming and J lost 4 bases; unmatched junction nucleotides: 10. The CDR3 is 18 amino acids.

This chain links TRBV27 with TRBJ1-1, with 8 bases lining up with TRBD1. J lost 5 bases, V lost 2 bases, and 4 bases had no gene match. The CDR3 is 14 residues long. Germline CDR1 is MNHEY and CDR2 is SMNVEV (reference sequence). CDR3 residues: CASSLRQGWTEAFF. CDR3 nucleotides: TGTGCCAGCAGTTTACGACAGGGGTGGACTGAAGCTTTCTTT.

The V call is TRBV9, the J call TRBJ2-3; 10 bases agree with TRBD2. The CDR3 runs 16 residues. Trimming cost V 1 base and J 8 bases; bases outside gene matches: 10. Germline lookup yields CDR1 SGDLS and CDR2 YYNGEE. The CDR3 is CASSVSWTSGEGTQYF. DNA of the CDR3: TGTGCCAGCAGCGTATCATGGACTAGCGGCGAGGGTACGCAGTATTTT.

The chain joins TRBV29-1 to TRBJ2-1; 7 bases map to TRBD2. The CDR3 loop spans 14 amino acids. CDR1 and CDR2 from the germline V gene are SQVTM and ANQGSEA. V shed 3 bases and J 8 bases; nucleotides not matched to a gene: 10. The CDR3 is CSVDRTSMVYEQFF. The CDR3 DNA reads as TGCAGCGTTGATCGGACTAGTATGGTCTATGAGCAGTTCTTC.

The chain combines TRBV4-2 with TRBJ1-5, with unresolved D. This CDR3 spans 15 amino acids. V shed 1 base and J shed 0 bases, with 7 bases lying between them. The V gene's germline CDR1 is LGHNA and CDR2 YNFKEQ. The CDR3 nucleotides read TGTGCCAGCAGCCAAGTAATTAATAGCAATCAGCCCCAGCATTTT. Its protein product is CASSQVINSNQPQHF.

J is TRBJ1-2 and V is TRBV19; D unclear. Trimming cost V 6 bases and J 1 base, with 12 bases left between them. The CDR3 spans 14 residues. The germline V gene encodes CDR1 LNHDA and CDR2 SQIVND (reference sequence). CDR3 amino acids: CASSFDLDNYGYTF. DNA of the CDR3: TGTGCCAGTAGCTTTGACTTAGATAACTATGGCTACACCTTC.

The chain joins TRBV11-2 to TRBJ2-5; the D gene is possibly TRBD2 (7 bases). V lost 7 bases and J lost 1, with 22 bases in between. From germline, CDR1 is SGHAT and CDR2 FQNNGV. The CDR3 extends over 17 amino acids. DNA for the CDR3: TGTGCCAGCAACGACCGAACGGGGGGCAACTTCCAAGAGACCCAGTACTTC. It is translated as CASNDRTGGNFQETQYF.

The chain recombines TRBV27 with TRBJ2-5; 10 bases match TRBD2. V dropped 5 bases and J dropped 4; count of bases not matched to a gene: 7. The CDR3 runs 15 residues. In germline, CDR1 is MNHEY, CDR2 SMNVEV (reference sequence). Written as DNA, the CDR3 is TGTGCCAGCAGTCTTCTAGCGGGAGATCTAGAGACCCAGTACTTC. Amino acids: CASSLLAGDLETQYF.

The chain couples TRBV12-5 to TRBJ1-1, with a possible D match to TRBD1 (6 bases). From germline, CDR1 is LGHNT and CDR2 FRNRAP. The CDR3 extends over 15 amino acids. V lost 5 bases and J 1 base, leaving 14 bases between the germline ends. The CDR3 nucleotides are TGTGCTAGTGGTCCGGACCAGGGGCGGAACACTGAAGCTTTCTTT. This sequence encodes CASGPDQGRNTEAFF.

This clonotype has a single count. CDR3 DNA sequence: TGTGCCAGCAGGGCCACAGGTTCCAATCAGCCCCAGCATTTT. Residues: CASRATGSNQPQHF. The chain couples TRBV28 to TRBJ1-5, with D perhaps TRBD1 (5 bases). Germline CDR1 reads MDHEN; CDR2 reads SYDVKM. The CDR3 is 14 residues long. Trimming shortened V by 6 bases and J by 3 bases, and 12 bases separated the two germline ends.

V gene TRBV4-3 combines with J gene TRBJ2-7, with unresolved D. The CDR3 runs to 14 residues. In germline, CDR1 is LGHNA, CDR2 YSLEER. Trimming cost V 0 bases and J 3 bases, with 9 bases left between them. The CDR3 DNA follows: TGCGCCAGCAGCCAAGAAACCCTTTTCTACGAGCAGTACTTC. It translates to CASSQETLFYEQYF.

The chain has TRBV2 and TRBJ2-2; the match to TRBD2 covers 7 bases. The germline V gene encodes CDR1 SNHLY and CDR2 FYNNEI. With V trimmed by 0 bases and J by 5 bases, 6 bases remained unmatched. CDR3 length: 16 residues. CDR3 protein: CASSEAREKGTGELFF. CDR3 coding DNA: TGTGCCAGCAGTGAAGCGCGGGAGAAGGGTACCGGGGAGCTGTTTTTT.

This sequence joins TRBV27 and TRBJ2-7; D is ambiguous. The CDR3 sequence is 14 residues long. In germline, CDR1 is MNHEY, CDR2 SMNVEV (reference sequence). Trimming left V 1 base short and J 0 bases short, with 7 bases between. The CDR3 DNA is TGTGCCAGCAGTTTATACCGTGCCTCCTACGAGCAGTACTTC. Encoded protein: CASSLYRASYEQYF.

The sample holds a few counts of this clonotype. The chain combines TRBV28 with TRBJ2-1, with no clear D. V lost 2 bases and J lost 5, with 4 bases in between. CDR1 is MDHEN and CDR2 is SYDVKM in the germline V gene. The CDR3 runs to 12 residues. DNA for the CDR3: TGTGCCAGCAGTTTACCCGACAATGAGCAGTTCTTC. Protein: CASSLPDNEQFF.

V usage is TRBV4-3 and J usage is TRBJ2-2; maybe TRBD1 (5 bases). The CDR3 is 13 amino acids. Per the germline V gene, CDR1 is LGHNA and CDR2 is YSLEER. The V gene lost 4 bases and the J gene lost 7 bases, with 10 bases spanning the gap. Here the CDR3 reads CASSPRQGGELFF. The DNA for the CDR3 is TGCGCCAGCAGCCCCCGCCAGGGCGGGGAGCTGTTTTTT.

The V call is TRBV28, the J call TRBJ1-2; a weak D match, TRBD1 (6 bases). This CDR3 is built from 15 residues. The ends were cut back, 2 bases at V and 4 bases at J, with 14 bases in the middle. Germline V CDR1 and CDR2: MDHEN, SYDVKM. CDR3 sequence (DNA): TGTGCCAGCAGTTTAATCGGGGGCGCGAGCTATGGCTACACCTTC. Encoded protein: CASSLIGGASYGYTF.

The chain joins TRBV30 to TRBJ2-7; TRBD2 matches 9 bases. Germline V CDR1 and CDR2: GTSNPN, SVGIG (reference sequence). This CDR3 has 13 amino acids. V was clipped by 5 bases and J by 7 bases; unmatched bases: 9. CDR3 loop: CAWGTSGPSEQYF. The DNA of the CDR3 is TGTGCCTGGGGCACTAGCGGGCCCTCGGAGCAGTACTTC.

Written as DNA, the CDR3 is TGCGCCAGCAGCCAAGATGGGGACAGGGGCTACACTGAAGCTTTCTTT. It yields the protein CASSQDGDRGYTEAFF. The chain carries TRBV4-1 and TRBJ1-1; 10 nucleotides match TRBD1. Germline V gives CDR1 MGHRA, CDR2 YSYEKL. J was trimmed by 3 bases and V by 0 bases; bases with no gene match: 4. This CDR3 contains 16 residues.